This T cell receptor (beta chain) was captured by sequencing in a study of early T cells in non-severe SARS-CoV-2 infection. Study background: From unsorted whole blood, bulk RNA was sequenced, and the chains remained unpaired.

Attachment of unique molecular identifiers was made to individual cDNA molecules. TCRdb re-called the 5' RACE reads through MiXCR, storing one row per CDR3 protein. The table lists more than 70,000 distinct CDR3 sequences, roughly an eighth of them singletons. This clonotype was seen ten or more times. Its specificity is unknown. V was cut by 8 bases and J by 4 bases, with 15 bases left in between. This CDR3 region has 14 residues. CDR1 is MNHNY, CDR2 SVGAGI, per germline (reference sequence). Findings and caveats of the study: The matching step, a VDJdb search, favored anti-spike CD8 responses and missed private and CD4 specificities.

The rearrangement uses TRBV6-6 and TRBJ1-5; D might be TRBD1 (5 bases). The sequenced material came from whole blood. The clonotype originates from an adult who was a healthcare worker with PCR-confirmed SARS-CoV-2 infection or an uninfected control (not recorded which). The CDR3 here is CASLPDSANQPQHF. The CDR3 bases are TGTGCCAGCCTTCCCGACAGCGCAAATCAGCCCCAGCATTTT.